This entry describes one T cell receptor beta chain. Antigen specificity is unknown. 8.5 to 10 ml of fresh blood yielded the PBMCs by density gradient. Germline lookup yields CDR1 MNHNS and CDR2 SASEGT. The CDR3 is made up of 11 amino acids. The germline V and J ends were trimmed by 6 bases and 5 bases, with 8 bases remaining between them. The source of the sample is a study of Graves' ophthalmopathy and Graves' hyperthyroidism. Findings and limits, study-wide: In blood appeared most of the expanded thyroid clonotypes whose frequency exceeded 0.001. The model reached just under 71% sensitivity and 72.22% specificity for predicting ophthalmopathy progression.

The authors amplified TCR beta CDR3 regions from RNA transcripts. Following a first-round RT-PCR that used HTBI primers, a second-round multiplex PCR was carried out. TCRdb analysed the multiplex PCR reads with MiXCR anew, one entry per CDR3 protein. In the table there are about 370,000 distinct CDR3 sequences, about 18% of which are singletons. This chain links TRBV6-1 with TRBJ2-7; D uncertain. The sequence derives from an adult woman with stable Graves' hyperthyroidism. What was sequenced was peripheral blood. As DNA, the CDR3 is TGTGCCAGCAGGTCCCCCCACGAGCAGTACTTC. Amino acid sequence: CASRSPHEQYF.